This TCR beta chain was documented in a study of blood T cells in healthy people across ages. About this clonotype: The antigen is not known.

Germline values: CDR1 KGHSH, CDR2 LQKENI. This CDR3 is 16 amino acids long. Trimming left V 1 base short and J 4 bases short, with 13 bases between. Study-wide findings and caveats: The recorded TCR beta diversity per million T cells decreased in a roughly linear manner with age.

Researchers report isolating at least 6 million PBMCs per sample. The second PCR ran roughly 7 to 12 cycles with a sample-barcoded 5' primer and J-beta primers. Each TCR beta cDNA got a 12-nucleotide random molecular identifier. TCRdb independently ran MiXCR on the 5' RACE reads; one entry per CDR3 protein. The sample yields hundreds of thousands of distinct CDR3 sequences, 20% to 25% seen once. This TCR came from a man between 70 and 80 years old in good health. J is TRBJ1-4 and V is TRBV18; weak D call: TRBD1 (5 bases). The sequenced sample consisted of blood. This CDR3 is CASSPLSGLINEKLFF. The CDR3 bases are TGTGCCAGCTCACCACTCTCGGGGCTTATTAATGAAAAACTGTTTTTT.